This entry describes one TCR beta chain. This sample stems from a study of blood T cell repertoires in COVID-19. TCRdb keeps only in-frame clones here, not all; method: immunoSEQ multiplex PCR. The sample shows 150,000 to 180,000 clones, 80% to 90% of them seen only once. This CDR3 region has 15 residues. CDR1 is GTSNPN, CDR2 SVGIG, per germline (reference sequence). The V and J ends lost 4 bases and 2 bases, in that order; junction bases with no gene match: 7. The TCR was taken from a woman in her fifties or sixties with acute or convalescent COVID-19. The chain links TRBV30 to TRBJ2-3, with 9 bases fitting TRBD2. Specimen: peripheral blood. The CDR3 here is CAWTRLAGNTDTQYF. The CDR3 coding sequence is TGTGCCTGGACACGGCTAGCGGGGAACACAGATACGCAGTATTTT.